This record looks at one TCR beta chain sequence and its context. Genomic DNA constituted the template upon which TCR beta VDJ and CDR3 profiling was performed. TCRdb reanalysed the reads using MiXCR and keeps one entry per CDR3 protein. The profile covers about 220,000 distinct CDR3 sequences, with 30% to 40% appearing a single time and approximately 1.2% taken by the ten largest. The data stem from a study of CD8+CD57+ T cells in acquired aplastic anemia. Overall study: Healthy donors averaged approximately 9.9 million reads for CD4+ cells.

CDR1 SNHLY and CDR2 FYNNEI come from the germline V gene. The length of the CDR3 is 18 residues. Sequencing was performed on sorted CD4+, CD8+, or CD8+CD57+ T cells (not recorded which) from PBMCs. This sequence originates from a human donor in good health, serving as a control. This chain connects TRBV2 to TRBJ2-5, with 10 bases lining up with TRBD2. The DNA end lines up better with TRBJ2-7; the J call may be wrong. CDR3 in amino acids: CASSSSGGAPPCSYEQYF. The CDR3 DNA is TGTGCCAGCTCCTCTAGCGGGGGTGCACCTCCGTGCTCCTACGAGCAGTACTTC.